The sequence of this T cell receptor delta chain was determined in a study of gamma-delta chains in newborns, infants, children (dated by TCRdb to about 2019). Study-wide context: According to the title of the study, polyclonal expansion of innate gammadelta T cells immediately after birth is driven by microbial exposure. Right after human newborns were born, the researchers looked at the way microbial exposure shaped their populations of innate gammadelta T cells.

Sequencing relied on an Illumina MiSeq. Clones were re-identified by TCRdb from the public reads with CATT, and rows with the same DNA were merged. The sample includes around 2,800 delta-chain clones, with approximately 4.1% observed a single time. The ten largest clones capture 15% to 20% of the sample. Unmatched junction bases come to 8, with V trimmed by 5 bases and J by 5 bases. Its CDR3 holds 18 amino acids, cysteine through phenylalanine. Of the read, only the CDR3 DNA is kept; its 54 bases are in frame from base 1. As encoded in the germline V gene, CDR1 is GEAIGNYY while CDR2 is EKD. As regards this clone: Its antigen remains undetermined. No base quality values were provided; no much bigger clone lies one nucleotide off.

The sequencing input was blood. The receptor was isolated from a child who was a newborn, infant or young child, either healthy, febrile or measles-vaccinated (not recorded which). The chain joins TRDV2 to TRDJ3, with 13 junctional bases fitting TRDD3. In nucleotides, the sequence is TGTGCCTGTGTCACTGGGGGATACGGGTCCCGGGACACCCGACAGATGTTTTTC. Its coded protein is CACVTGGYGSRDTRQMFF.